Presented here are 7 T cell receptor beta chains from one specimen sequenced in a study of T-cell reconstitution after alpha-beta-depleted transplantation in children. Unique molecular identifiers were built into the TCRbeta library. Using its own MiXCR run on the PCR reads, TCRdb lists one record per CDR3 protein. The repertoire holds 500,000 to 600,000 distinct CDR3 sequences, with 32% as singletons. The sequencing used PBMCs from the stem cell graft donor, collected from the stem cell graft. The receptors were sampled from a human donor who donated a stem cell graft to a child with aplastic anemia.

The V and J genes are TRBV29-1 and TRBJ2-2, with unresolved D. Germline loops: CDR1 SQVTM, CDR2 ANQGSEA. This CDR3 region has 12 residues. The V end was cut by 0 bases, the J end by 5 bases, with 4 bases between. The CDR3 protein is CSVEDKTGELFF. CDR3 DNA: TGCAGCGTTGAAGATAAAACCGGGGAGCTGTTTTTT.

V gene TRBV12-3 or TRBV12-4 combines with J gene TRBJ1-1, with no clear D. The CDR3 spans 13 residues. Trimming left V 4 bases short and J 5 bases short, with 11 bases between. CDR3 amino acids: CASSSFGRTEAFF. The CDR3 nucleotides read TGTGCCAGCAGTTCGTTCGGGAGGACTGAAGCTTTCTTT.

This clonotype has a handful of counts. The V call is TRBV7-6, the J call TRBJ2-4; perhaps TRBD1 as D (5 bases). Germline lookup yields CDR1 SGHVS and CDR2 FNYEAQ. Trimming took off 1 base at V and 0 bases at J, with 10 bases between the two ends. CDR3 size: 16 residues. For the CDR3, the DNA is TGTGCCAGCAGCTTAGGAACAGGCATAGCCAAAAACATTCAGTACTTC. This sequence encodes CASSLGTGIAKNIQYF. Full variable domain (rest looked up from reference TRBV7-6 and TRBJ2-4): GAGVSQSPRYKVTKRGQDVALRCDPISGHVSLYWYRQALGQGPEFLTYFNYEAQQDKSGLPNDRFSAERPEGSISTLTIQRTEQRDSAMYRCASSLGTGIAKNIQYFGAGTRLSVL.

The chain combines TRBV12-3 or TRBV12-4 with TRBJ2-4, with 8 nucleotides matching TRBD2. CDR3 size: 17 residues. Germline trimming cut 2 bases from V and 8 bases from J; bases unmatched to any gene: 14. CDR3 DNA: TGTGCCAGCAGTTTATACCAGCGGGAGAAGGGTGGGGACATTCAGTACTTC. Its protein is CASSLYQREKGGDIQYF.

A few counts support this clonotype. The genes are TRBV30 and TRBJ2-1; the match to TRBD2 covers 9 bases. CDR1 GTSNPN and CDR2 SVGIG come from the germline V gene (reference sequence). Germline trimming cut 2 bases from V and 3 bases from J; bases unmatched to any gene: 11. The CDR3 length is 17 residues. DNA for the CDR3: TGTGCCTGGAGTCCGTACGGCACTAGCGGGTTCTACAATGAGCAGTTCTTC. Amino acid sequence: CAWSPYGTSGFYNEQFF.

This rearrangement joins TRBV20-1 to TRBJ1-5; D is undetermined. V was shortened by 6 bases and J by 4 bases, with 10 bases between the two germline ends. The germline CDR1 and CDR2 sequences are DFQATT and SNEGSKA (reference sequence). The CDR3 covers 12 residues. The CDR3 is CSALDGNQPQHF. CDR3 DNA sequence: TGCAGTGCACTTGACGGGAATCAGCCCCAGCATTTT.

The V gene is TRBV12-3 or TRBV12-4, the J gene TRBJ2-3, with TRBD1 as a possible D gene (5 bases). Trimming cost V 2 bases and J 1 base, with 10 bases left between them. The CDR3 contains 15 residues. Here the CDR3 reads CASSLLGVGTDTQYF. Written as DNA, the CDR3 is TGTGCCAGCAGTTTATTAGGGGTTGGCACAGATACGCAGTATTTT.